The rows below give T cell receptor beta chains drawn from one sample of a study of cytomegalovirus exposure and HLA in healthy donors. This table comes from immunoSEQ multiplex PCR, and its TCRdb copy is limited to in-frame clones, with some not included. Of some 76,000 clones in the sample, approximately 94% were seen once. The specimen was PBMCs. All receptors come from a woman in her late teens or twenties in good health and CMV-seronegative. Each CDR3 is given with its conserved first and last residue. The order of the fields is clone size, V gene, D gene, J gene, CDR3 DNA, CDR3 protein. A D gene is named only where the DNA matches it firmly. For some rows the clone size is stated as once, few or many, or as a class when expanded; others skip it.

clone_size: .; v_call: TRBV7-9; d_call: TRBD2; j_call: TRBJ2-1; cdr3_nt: TGTGCCAGCAGCTTAGCGGGGCTAGCGGTCACGCGCGAGGATGAGCAGTTCTTC; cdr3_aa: CASSLAGLAVTREDEQFF
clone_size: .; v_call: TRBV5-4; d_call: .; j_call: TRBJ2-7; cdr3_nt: TGTGCCAGCAGCTCTAGCTACGAGCAGTACTTC; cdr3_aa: CASSSSYEQYF
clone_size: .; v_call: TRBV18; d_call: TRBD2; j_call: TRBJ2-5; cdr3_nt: TGTGCCAGCTCATCAGCTGGCGGGGGTCAAGAGACCCAGTACTTC; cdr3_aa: CASSSAGGGQETQYF
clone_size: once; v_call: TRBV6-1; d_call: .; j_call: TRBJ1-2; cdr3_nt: TGTGCCAGCAGTGATAGAGGACAGCCTTTGTGGGGCTACACCTTC; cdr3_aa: CASSDRGQPLWGYTF
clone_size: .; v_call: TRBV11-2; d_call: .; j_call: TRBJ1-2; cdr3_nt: TGTGCCAGCAGCTTAACAGTTAACTATGGCTACACCTTC; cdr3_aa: CASSLTVNYGYTF
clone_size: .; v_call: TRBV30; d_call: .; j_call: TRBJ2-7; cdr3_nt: TGTGCCTGCGGGGAATCCTACGAGCAGTACTTC; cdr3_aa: CACGESYEQYF
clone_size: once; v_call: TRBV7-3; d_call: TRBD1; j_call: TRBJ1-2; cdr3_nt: TGTGCCAGCAGCCTAACAGGGGGCGTTGGCTACACCTTC; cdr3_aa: CASSLTGGVGYTF
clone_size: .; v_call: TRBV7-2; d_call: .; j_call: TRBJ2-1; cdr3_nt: TGTGCCAGCAGCTTAAGTAGCGGACACTACAATGAGCAGTTCTTC; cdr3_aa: CASSLSSGHYNEQFF
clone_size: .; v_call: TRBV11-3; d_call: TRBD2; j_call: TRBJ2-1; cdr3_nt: TGTGCCAGCAGCCCACTAGCGGGGTCCTACAATGAGCAGTTCTTC; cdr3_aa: CASSPLAGSYNEQFF
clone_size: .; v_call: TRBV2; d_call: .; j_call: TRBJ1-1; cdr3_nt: TGTGCCAGCATTGGACCCGCCCGTGGGGCTAACACTGAAGCTTTCTTT; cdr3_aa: CASIGPARGANTEAFF
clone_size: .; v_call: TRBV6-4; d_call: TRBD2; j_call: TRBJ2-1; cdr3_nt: TGTGCCAGCAGTGAGGGGACTAGCGGGAATGAGCAGTTCTTC; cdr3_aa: CASSEGTSGNEQFF
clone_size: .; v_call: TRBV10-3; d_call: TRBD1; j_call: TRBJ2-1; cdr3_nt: TGTGCCATTCCGGGACAGGGGAATGAGCAGTTCTTC; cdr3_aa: CAIPGQGNEQFF
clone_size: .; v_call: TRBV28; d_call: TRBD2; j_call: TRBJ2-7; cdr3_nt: TGTGCCAGCAGCCGACTAGCGGGAGCTGAGGCCTACGAGCAGTACTTC; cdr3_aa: CASSRLAGAEAYEQYF
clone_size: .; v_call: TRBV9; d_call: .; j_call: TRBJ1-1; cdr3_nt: TGTGCCAGCAGCGTAGCGGGGGGACGAACTGAAGCTTTCTTT; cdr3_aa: CASSVAGGRTEAFF
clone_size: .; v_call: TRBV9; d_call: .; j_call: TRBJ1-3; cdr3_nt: TGTGCCAGCAGCGTAGAGGACAGCTCTGGAAACACCATATATTTT; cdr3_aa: CASSVEDSSGNTIYF
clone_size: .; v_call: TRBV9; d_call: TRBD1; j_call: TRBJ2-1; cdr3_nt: TGTGCCAGCAGCGTAGGAGAGGGGGCGGACAATGAGCAGTTCTTC; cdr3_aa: CASSVGEGADNEQFF
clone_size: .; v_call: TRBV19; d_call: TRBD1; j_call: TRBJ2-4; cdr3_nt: TGTGCCAGTAGTATTACGGGGACAGGCGGAGCCAAAAACATTCAGTACTTC; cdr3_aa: CASSITGTGGAKNIQYF
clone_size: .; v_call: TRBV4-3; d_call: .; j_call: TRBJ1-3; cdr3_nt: TGCGCCAGCAGCCAAGTTGAGGGTCCTGGAAACACCATATATTTT; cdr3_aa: CASSQVEGPGNTIYF
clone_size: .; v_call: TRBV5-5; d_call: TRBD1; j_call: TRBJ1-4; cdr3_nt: TGTGCCAGCAGCTTGGGACAGGGGAGGGCAACTAATGAAAAACTGTTTTTT; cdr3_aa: CASSLGQGRATNEKLFF
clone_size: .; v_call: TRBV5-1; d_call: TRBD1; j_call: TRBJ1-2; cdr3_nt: TGCGCCAGCAGCTTGGTTATGACAGGGTTGGAGGGCTACACCTTC; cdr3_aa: CASSLVMTGLEGYTF
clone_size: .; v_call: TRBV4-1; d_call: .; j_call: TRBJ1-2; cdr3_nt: TGCGCCAGCAGCCAGGGGGCGGGTAGCTATGGCTACACCTTC; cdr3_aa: CASSQGAGSYGYTF
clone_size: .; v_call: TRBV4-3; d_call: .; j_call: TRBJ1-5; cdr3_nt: TGCGCCAGCAGCCAAGATAGGAGGGGAGATCAGCCCCAGCATTTT; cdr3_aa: CASSQDRRGDQPQHF